This T cell receptor (beta chain) was identified during a study of blood T cell repertoires in COVID-19. Study-wide context: Acute-phase and convalescent COVID-19 samples originated in the United States, Italy and Spain. Sample material is recorded as cDNA or gDNA derived from T cells, B-cell-depleted T cells, or PBMCs.

Original processing notes: By means of reference gene primer amplification, nucleated cell counts were estimated. Assay: immunoSEQ multiplex PCR; the TCRdb copy retains only in-frame clones and omits some. V, J and clone size are those of that table, while D and trimming were read from the DNA. The data show about 280,000 clones, roughly 87% seen once. The CDR3 sequence is 12 residues long. Trimming took 4 bases from V and 4 from J, leaving 7 bases between them. Germline V lookup: CDR1 SEHNR, CDR2 FQNEAQ (reference sequence). This TCR was recovered from a man between 18 and 29 years old with active or convalescent COVID-19. The chain combines TRBV7-9 with TRBJ1-1; no clear D. The sequencing sample was made of peripheral blood. The CDR3 DNA reads TGTGCCAGCAGCTCCTCGGGCACTGAAGCTTTCTTT. Protein product: CASSSSGTEAFF.